This T cell receptor (beta chain) was identified during a study of shared clonotypes between healthy human individuals (dated by TCRdb to 2020 to 2021). Broadly, across the study: The cohort comprised two women and a few men aged 18 to 49 years. Leukapheresis yielded between about 0.85 and 10 billion PBMCs per donor. To increase sequencing depth and limit assay-specific biases, different laboratories used diverse techniques to prepare libraries and sequence TCR repertoires. Per donor, three plates each were used for CD4 naive and CD4 memory, two for CD8 naive, and one for CD8 memory. To estimate repertoire size and how much clonotypes are shared between individuals, the study performed deep sequencing of blood TCR repertoires from a few healthy adults. The full study reports these points: Naive subsets generally had larger estimated clonotype richness than memory subsets. Across a handful of donors, roughly 5.1% of naive CD4, approximately 3.5% of naive CD8, approximately 2.5% of memory CD4, and 0.4% of memory CD8 clonotypes were shared. Pairwise subsampling led to the expectation that sequencing depth would affect the degree of clonotype sharing among donors. The genetic and exposure-history diversity represented was limited by the small number of donors. Compared with non-shared clonotypes, clonotypes shared by all four sorted-subset donors had higher generation probabilities. Rarefaction of sorted-subset datasets indicated incomplete sequencing despite the large sequencing depth. Only blood was sampled, and tissue TCR repertoires likely differ from those in blood.

With respect to this clone: This clone's antigen is unknown. Base qualities are not provided; no much larger clone lies one nucleotide away.

For the CD8 naive samples, CD45RO-negative cells were positively selected for CCR7, yielding a CD45RA+CCR7+ population from which TemRA cells were excluded. The donors were healthy, HIV-negative adults with no recently reported acute infections or vaccinations. All donors were Caucasian adults living in Nashville, Tennessee, USA. Blood was collected by leukapheresis, and PBMCs were isolated by Ficoll-Histopaque density gradient centrifugation and then cryopreserved in liquid nitrogen vapor phase. Analytical flow cytometry was used to check the purity and quantity of each magnetically sorted T cell population. Genomic DNA was isolated from each sorted fraction and quantified by UV absorbance on a Nanodrop 2000c. Using the deep immunoSEQ assay, TCR CDR3 regions were amplified from genomic DNA by multiplex PCR. For each cell subset, the extracted genomic DNA was distributed evenly across all wells of several immunoSEQ 96-well plates, and each plate served as one replicate. For sorted subsets, approximately 200 ng of genomic DNA, equivalent to 30,000 or so T cell genomes, went into each replicate PCR. Purified libraries were measured with a Qubit 3.0 fluorometer, size-checked on a Bioanalyzer 2100, and measured again with the KAPA Library Quantification kit. Every immunoSEQ 96-well plate was sequenced on a separate single-read 150-cycle Illumina NextSeq 550 flow cell. In the source study's methods: The immunoSEQ output contained only junctional sequences without quality scores, so filtering could not match that applied to full-length reads. Sequences were annotated with PyIR, a Python wrapper for IgBLAST v1.9, using IMGT germline references to assign V/J genes and CDR3. Reads were removed for weak V/J assignments (E-value above 1e-6), missing CDR3, stop codons, out-of-frame junctions, or ambiguous translated residues. V3J clonotypes were defined as sequences sharing an identical inferred V gene, J gene, and CDR3 amino acid sequence. Percentage overlap between repertoires was calculated by dividing the number of shared unique clonotypes by the size of the smaller repertoire. Three approaches were used to assess repertoire richness: RTK rarefaction, the Chao1 estimator, and Recon v2.1 estimates of unobserved clonotypes. Generation probabilities were computed with OLGA for all TCRbeta clonotypes obtained by the gDNA method from a few donors. TCRdb retrieved this table from immuneACCESS and kept in-frame rearrangements only. Not all clones are present; in checked studies, unresolved V genes account for under half, and no reason is known for the remainder. From that table come the V and J calls and clone size; the DNA was used to work out D and trimming. The sample records about 2 million clones, just under 95% of which are singletons. 0.85% to 1.2% of the sample belongs to the ten largest clones.

The sequence was collected from a man younger than 35 in good health. Sequencing was carried out using naive CD8+ T cells sorted from blood. The label giving this sample's cell subset or site can be read as: CD45RA+CCR7+.

The sequenced DNA is TGTGCCAGCAGTCTGCCGAGCTCCTACGAGCAGTACTTC. This encodes CASSLPSSYEQYF. The chain is made from TRBV6-5 and TRBJ2-7, with the D gene too uncertain to name. Its CDR3 holds 13 amino acids, cysteine through phenylalanine. This entry keeps only the CDR3 DNA: 39 bases, framed from base 1. Taken from the germline V gene, the CDR1 and CDR2 loops are MNHEY and SVGAGI. V is shortened by 5 bases, J by 0 bases, and the region joining them spans 8 bases.